A selection of T cell receptor beta chains follows, all from one sample in a study of cytomegalovirus exposure and HLA in healthy donors. Some clones are missing from TCRdb's copy, which holds only in-frame ones; the method was immunoSEQ multiplex PCR. The sample has some 200,000 clones, 80% to 90% seen once; the top ten hold 0.9% to 1.1%. Material: PBMCs. These receptors came from a woman aged 18-29 years in good health and CMV-seronegative. The CDR3 runs from the conserved cysteine through the conserved F or W. D genes are given only for firm matches. Not every row has a clone size; where given, it reads once, few, many or a size class.

TRBJ2-1 | . | TRBV6-5 | . | TGTGCCAGCAGTACGACTAGGAATGAGCAGTTCTTC | CASSTTRNEQFF
TRBJ2-7 | . | TRBV15 | . | TGTGCCACCAGCAGCACACAACGTCGCCTCTACGAGCAGTACTTC | CATSSTQRRLYEQYF
TRBJ2-5 | . | TRBV5-4 | once | TGTGCCAGCAGCCCTACAGGGTTGGAGACCCAGTACTTC | CASSPTGLETQYF
TRBJ1-6 | TRBD1 | TRBV9 | . | TGTGCCAGCAGCGCGACAGGGGTTAATTCACCCCTCCACTTT | CASSATGVNSPLHF
TRBJ1-5 | TRBD1 | TRBV18 | . | TGTGCCAGCTCACCAGCCACAGGGGCCATAAGCAATCAGCCCCAGCATTTT | CASSPATGAISNQPQHF
TRBJ2-1 | . | TRBV9 | . | TGTGCCAGCGGTAGGGCGGGGGCGGGCAATGAGCAGTTCTTC | CASGRAGAGNEQFF
TRBJ1-3 | . | TRBV5-1 | . | TGCGCCAGCAGCCGGTGGCCAGGGCAATTCTCTGGAAACACCATATATTTT | CASSRWPGQFSGNTIYF
TRBJ1-1 | TRBD1 | TRBV7-9 | . | TGTGCCAGCAGCTTAGGGGACAGGTCCTGGGACACTGAAGCTTTCTTT | CASSLGDRSWDTEAFF
TRBJ2-1 | . | TRBV5-1 | few | TGCGCCAGCAGCTATACTGGGAGCTCGGACAATGAGCAGTTCTTC | CASSYTGSSDNEQFF
TRBJ2-1 | . | TRBV7-2 | . | TGTGCCAGCAGCCAGGGGACGCCAAATGAGCAGTTCTTC | CASSQGTPNEQFF
TRBJ1-5 | TRBD1 | TRBV6-6 | few | TGTGCCAACGACACCCGGACAGGCTATCAGCCCCAGCATTTT | CANDTRTGYQPQHF
TRBJ2-3 | . | TRBV6-6 | . | TGTGCCATACGTCGGGAGTCTAGCACAGATACGCAGTATTTT | CAIRRESSTDTQYF
TRBJ2-7 | TRBD1 | TRBV5-1 | . | TGCGCCAGCAGCCGGAACCCGGGACAGGGGGTCTACGAGCAGTACTTC | CASSRNPGQGVYEQYF
TRBJ2-3 | TRBD1 | TRBV11-3 | . | TGTGCCAGCAGCTCTGGACAGGACGACACAGATACGCAGTATTTT | CASSSGQDDTDTQYF
TRBJ1-5 | . | TRBV19 | . | TGTGCCAGTAGTATGAGCTGGGGCTGGCAGCCCCAGCATTTT | CASSMSWGWQPQHF
TRBJ2-3 | . | TRBV7-9 | . | TGTGCCAGCAGCTTATATGTTGTTAGCCCGGAAGGAGATACGCAGTATTTT | CASSLYVVSPEGDTQYF
TRBJ2-3 | . | TRBV7-3 | . | TGTGCCAGCAGCTTAAGGGAGGAGCCAGATACGCAGTATTTT | CASSLREEPDTQYF
TRBJ1-5 | . | TRBV4-3 | . | TGCGCCAGCAGCCAAGATCGGCGTGGGGCGGGGCAGCCCCAGCATTTT | CASSQDRRGAGQPQHF
TRBJ1-2 | TRBD1 | TRBV4-3 | . | TGCGCCAGCAGCCAAGACAAGGGGGCGGCGAAAGGCTACACCTTC | CASSQDKGAAKGYTF
TRBJ2-7 | TRBD2 | TRBV7-9 | . | TGTGCCAGCAGCTTTCTAGCGGGGGGGCCGTCCGAGCAGTACTTC | CASSFLAGGPSEQYF
TRBJ2-7 | TRBD2 | TRBV7-2 | . | TGTGCCAGCGGGACTAGCGGGCTGTACGAGCAGTACTTC | CASGTSGLYEQYF
TRBJ1-2 | . | TRBV19 | . | TGTGCCAGTAGCCCCGGACAGTCGAACTATGGCTACACCTTC | CASSPGQSNYGYTF
TRBJ2-7 | . | TRBV7-9 | . | TGTGCCTCCCGAGGCAACCCCCCCGACTACGAGCAGTACTTC | CASRGNPPDYEQYF
TRBJ1-6 | TRBD1 | TRBV7-9 | . | TGTGCCAGCAGCTTAATCTCGGACAGGGGACCCCTCCACTTT | CASSLISDRGPLHF
TRBJ2-3 | TRBD2 | TRBV11-3 | . | TGTGCCAGCAGCTACCCGACTAGCGGGGGTTCTAGCACAGATACGCAGTATTTT | CASSYPTSGGSSTDTQYF